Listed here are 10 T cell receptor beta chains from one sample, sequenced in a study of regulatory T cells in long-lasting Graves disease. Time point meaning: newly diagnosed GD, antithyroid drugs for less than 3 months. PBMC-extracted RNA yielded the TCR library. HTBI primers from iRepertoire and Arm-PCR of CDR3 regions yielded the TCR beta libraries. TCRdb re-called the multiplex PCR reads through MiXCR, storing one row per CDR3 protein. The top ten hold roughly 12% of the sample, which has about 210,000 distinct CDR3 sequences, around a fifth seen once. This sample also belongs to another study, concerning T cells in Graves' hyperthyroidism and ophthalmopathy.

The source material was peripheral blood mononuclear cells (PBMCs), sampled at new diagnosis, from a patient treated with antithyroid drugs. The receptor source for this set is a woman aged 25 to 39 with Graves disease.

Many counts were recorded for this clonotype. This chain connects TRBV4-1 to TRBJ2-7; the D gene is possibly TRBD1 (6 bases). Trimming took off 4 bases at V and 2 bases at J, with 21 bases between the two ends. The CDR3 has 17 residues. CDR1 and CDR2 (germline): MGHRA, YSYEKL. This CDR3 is CASSLTSSNTGTYEQYF. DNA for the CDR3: TGCGCCAGCAGCCTAACAAGTTCCAACACAGGGACCTACGAGCAGTACTTC.

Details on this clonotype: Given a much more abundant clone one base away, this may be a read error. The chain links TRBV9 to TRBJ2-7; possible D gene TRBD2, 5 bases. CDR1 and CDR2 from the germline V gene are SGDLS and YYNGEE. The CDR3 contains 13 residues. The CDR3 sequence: CAGSVGRGYEQYF. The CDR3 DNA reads TGTGCCGGCAGCGTAGGTCGGGGCTACGAGCAGTACTTC.

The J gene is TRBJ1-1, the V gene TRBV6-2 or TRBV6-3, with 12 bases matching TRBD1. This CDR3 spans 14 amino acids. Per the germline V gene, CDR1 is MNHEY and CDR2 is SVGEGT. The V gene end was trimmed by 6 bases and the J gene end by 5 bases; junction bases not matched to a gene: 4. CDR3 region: CASRGTGGFTEAFF. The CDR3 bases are TGTGCCAGCAGAGGGACAGGGGGCTTTACTGAAGCTTTCTTT.

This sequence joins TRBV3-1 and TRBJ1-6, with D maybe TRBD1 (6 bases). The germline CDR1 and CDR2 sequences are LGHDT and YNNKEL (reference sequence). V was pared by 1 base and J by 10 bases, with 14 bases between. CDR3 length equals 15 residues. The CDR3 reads CASSQVGGARSPLHF. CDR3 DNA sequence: TGTGCCAGCAGCCAAGTGGGGGGGGCGCGGTCACCCCTCCACTTT.

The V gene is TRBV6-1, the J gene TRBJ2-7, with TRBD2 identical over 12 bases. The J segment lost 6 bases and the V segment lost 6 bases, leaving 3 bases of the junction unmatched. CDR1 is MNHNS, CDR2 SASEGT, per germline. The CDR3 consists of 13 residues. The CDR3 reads CASRLAGGVEQYF. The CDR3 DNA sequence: TGTGCCAGCAGACTAGCGGGAGGTGTCGAGCAGTACTTC.

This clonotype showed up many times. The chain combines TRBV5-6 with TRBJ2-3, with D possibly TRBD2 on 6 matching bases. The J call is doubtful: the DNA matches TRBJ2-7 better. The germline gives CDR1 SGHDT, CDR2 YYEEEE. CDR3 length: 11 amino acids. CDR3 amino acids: CASSWGEWQYF. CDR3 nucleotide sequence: TGTGCCAGCAGCTGGGGGGAATGGCAGTACTTC.

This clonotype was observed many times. CDR3 DNA sequence: TGTGCCAGCAGCTTAGACCTAGCGCCCACCTACGAGCAGTACTTC. It specifies CASSLDLAPTYEQYF. The chain has TRBV11-2 and TRBJ2-7; a weak D match, TRBD2 (6 bases). The CDR3 consists of 15 residues. V was shortened by 0 bases and J by 2 bases, with 11 bases between the two germline ends. Germline V CDR1 and CDR2: SGHAT, FQNNGV. The whole variable domain, remainder taken from reference TRBV11-2 and TRBJ2-7, is EAGVAQSPRYKIIEKRQSVAFWCNPISGHATLYWYQQILGQGPKLLIQFQNNGVVDDSQLPKDRFSAERLKGVDSTLKIQPAKLEDSAVYLCASSLDLAPTYEQYFGPGTRLTVT.

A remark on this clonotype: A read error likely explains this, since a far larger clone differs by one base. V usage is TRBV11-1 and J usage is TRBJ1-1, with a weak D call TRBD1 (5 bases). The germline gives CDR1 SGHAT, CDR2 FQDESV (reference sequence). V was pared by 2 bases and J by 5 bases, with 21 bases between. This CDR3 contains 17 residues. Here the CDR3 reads CASSLPLTRGRGTEAFF. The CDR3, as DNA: TGTGCCAGCAGCTTACCACTGACACGGGGCCGAGGGACTGAAGCTTTCTTT.

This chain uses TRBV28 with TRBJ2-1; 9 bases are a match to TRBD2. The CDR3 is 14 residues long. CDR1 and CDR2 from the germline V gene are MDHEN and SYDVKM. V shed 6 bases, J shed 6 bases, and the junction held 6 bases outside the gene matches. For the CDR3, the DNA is TGTGCCAGCAGCAATAGCGGGAGTCTCAATGAGCAGTTCTTC. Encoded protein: CASSNSGSLNEQFF.

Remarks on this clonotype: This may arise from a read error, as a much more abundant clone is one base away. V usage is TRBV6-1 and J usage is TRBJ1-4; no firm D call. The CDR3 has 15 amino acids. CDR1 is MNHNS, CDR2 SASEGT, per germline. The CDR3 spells CASSEAGWTNGKLFF. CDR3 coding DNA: TGTGCCAGCAGTGAAGCCGGGTGGACTAATGGAAAACTGTTTTTT.